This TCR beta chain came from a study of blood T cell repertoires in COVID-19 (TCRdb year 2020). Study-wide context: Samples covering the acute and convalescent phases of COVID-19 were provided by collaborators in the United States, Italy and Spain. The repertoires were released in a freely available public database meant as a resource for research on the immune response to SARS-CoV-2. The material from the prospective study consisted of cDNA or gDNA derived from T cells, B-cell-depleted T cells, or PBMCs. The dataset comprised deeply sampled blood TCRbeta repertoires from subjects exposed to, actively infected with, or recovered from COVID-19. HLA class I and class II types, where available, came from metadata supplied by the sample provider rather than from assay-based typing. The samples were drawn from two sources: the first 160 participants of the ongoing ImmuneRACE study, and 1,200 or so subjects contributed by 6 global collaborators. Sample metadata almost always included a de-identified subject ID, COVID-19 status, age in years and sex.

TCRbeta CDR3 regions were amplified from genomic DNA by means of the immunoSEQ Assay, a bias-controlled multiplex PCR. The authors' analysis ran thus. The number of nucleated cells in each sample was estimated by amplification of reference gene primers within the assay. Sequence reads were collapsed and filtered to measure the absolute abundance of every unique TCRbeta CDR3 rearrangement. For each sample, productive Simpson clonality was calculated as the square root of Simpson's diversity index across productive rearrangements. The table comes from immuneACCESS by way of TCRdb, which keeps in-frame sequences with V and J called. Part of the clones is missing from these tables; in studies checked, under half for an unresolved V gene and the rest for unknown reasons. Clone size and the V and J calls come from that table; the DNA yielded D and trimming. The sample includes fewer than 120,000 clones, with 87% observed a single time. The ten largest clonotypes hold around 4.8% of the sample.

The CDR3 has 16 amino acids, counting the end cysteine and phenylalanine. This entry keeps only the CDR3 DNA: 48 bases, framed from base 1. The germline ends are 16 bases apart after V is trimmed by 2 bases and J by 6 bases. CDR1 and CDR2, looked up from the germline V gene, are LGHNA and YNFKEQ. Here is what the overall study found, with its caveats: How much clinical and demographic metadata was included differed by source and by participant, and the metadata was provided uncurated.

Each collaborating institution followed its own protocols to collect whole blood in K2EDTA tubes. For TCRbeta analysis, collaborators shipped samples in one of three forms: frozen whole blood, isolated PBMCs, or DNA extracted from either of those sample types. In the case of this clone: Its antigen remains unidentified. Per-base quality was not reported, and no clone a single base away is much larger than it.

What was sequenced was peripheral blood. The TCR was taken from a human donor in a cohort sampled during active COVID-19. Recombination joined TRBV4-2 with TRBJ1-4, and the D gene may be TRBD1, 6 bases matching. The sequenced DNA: TGTGCCAGCAGCCAATTCTCCCGGGACAAAGATGAAAAACTGTTTTTT. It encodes CASSQFSRDKDEKLFF.